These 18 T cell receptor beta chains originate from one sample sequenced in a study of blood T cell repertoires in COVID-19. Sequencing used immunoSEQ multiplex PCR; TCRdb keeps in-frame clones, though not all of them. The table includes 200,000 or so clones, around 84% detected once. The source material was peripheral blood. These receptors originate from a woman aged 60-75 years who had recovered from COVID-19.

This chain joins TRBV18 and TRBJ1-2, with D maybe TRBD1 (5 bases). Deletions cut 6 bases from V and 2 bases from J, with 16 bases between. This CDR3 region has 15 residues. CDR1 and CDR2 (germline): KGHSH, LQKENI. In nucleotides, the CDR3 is TGTGCCAGCTCGTCCCGAATGGCAGGGAACTATGGCTACACCTTC. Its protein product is CASSSRMAGNYGYTF.

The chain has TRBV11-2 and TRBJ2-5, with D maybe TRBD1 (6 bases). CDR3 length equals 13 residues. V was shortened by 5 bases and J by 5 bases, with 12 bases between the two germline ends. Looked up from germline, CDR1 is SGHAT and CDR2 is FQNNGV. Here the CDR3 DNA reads TGTGCCAGCAGCGCCAGGGGTACGGAGACCCAGTACTTC. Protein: CASSARGTETQYF.

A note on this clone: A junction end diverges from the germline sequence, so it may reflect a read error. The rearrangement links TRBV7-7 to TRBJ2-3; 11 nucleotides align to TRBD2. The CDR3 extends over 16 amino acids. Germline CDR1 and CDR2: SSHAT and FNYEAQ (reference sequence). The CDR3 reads CASSRFLAGGADTQYF. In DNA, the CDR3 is TGTGCTAGCAGCCGTTTCCTAGCGGGGGGTGCAGATACGCAGTATTTT.

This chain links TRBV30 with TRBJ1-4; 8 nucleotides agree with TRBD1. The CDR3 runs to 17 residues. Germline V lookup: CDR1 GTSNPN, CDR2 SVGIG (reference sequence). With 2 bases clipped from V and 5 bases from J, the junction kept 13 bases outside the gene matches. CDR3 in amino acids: CAWSNQGASVWNEKLFF. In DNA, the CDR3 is TGTGCCTGGAGTAACCAGGGGGCCTCAGTTTGGAATGAAAAACTGTTTTTT.

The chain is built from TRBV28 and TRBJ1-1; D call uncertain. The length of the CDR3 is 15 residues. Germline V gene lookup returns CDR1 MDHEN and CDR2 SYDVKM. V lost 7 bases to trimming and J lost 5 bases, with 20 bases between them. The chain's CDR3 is CASTPGRTFRTEAFF. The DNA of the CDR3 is TGTGCCAGCACCCCCGGGAGGACTTTCCGAACTGAAGCTTTCTTT.

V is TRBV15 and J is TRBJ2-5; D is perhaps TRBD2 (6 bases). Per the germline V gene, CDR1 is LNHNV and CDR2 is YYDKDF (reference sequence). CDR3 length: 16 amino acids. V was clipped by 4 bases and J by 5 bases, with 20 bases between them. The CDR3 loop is CATSKLRRGARETQYF. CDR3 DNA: TGTGCCACCAGCAAGCTAAGGCGGGGCGCACGGGAGACCCAGTACTTC.

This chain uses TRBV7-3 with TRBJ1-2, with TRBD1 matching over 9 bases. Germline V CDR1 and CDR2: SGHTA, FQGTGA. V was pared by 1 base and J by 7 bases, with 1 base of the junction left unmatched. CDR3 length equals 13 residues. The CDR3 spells CASSLRQGVGYTF. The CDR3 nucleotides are TGTGCCAGCAGCTTAAGACAGGGGGTTGGCTACACCTTC.

The CDR3 sequence is CASSQDRSGRKLFF. The DNA of the CDR3 is TGTGCCAGCAGCCAAGATAGGTCTGGGAGAAAACTGTTTTTT. The chain carries TRBV4-2 and TRBJ1-4; the D is unclear. Per germline, CDR1 LGHNA and CDR2 YNFKEQ. The CDR3 totals 14 residues. V lost 0 bases and J 10 bases, leaving 12 bases between the germline ends.

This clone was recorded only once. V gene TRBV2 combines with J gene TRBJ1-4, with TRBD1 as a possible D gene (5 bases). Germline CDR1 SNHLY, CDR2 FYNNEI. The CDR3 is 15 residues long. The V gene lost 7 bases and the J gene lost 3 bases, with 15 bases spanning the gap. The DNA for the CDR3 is TGTGCCAGCAAAGTAGATCGGACACCTAATGAAAAACTGTTTTTT. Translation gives CASKVDRTPNEKLFF. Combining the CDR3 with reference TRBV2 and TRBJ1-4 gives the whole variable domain EPEVTQTPSHQVTQMGQEVILRCVPISNHLYFYWYRQILGQKVEFLVSFYNNEISEKSEIFDDQFSVERPDGSNFTLKIRSTKLEDSAMYFCASKVDRTPNEKLFFGSGTQLSVL.

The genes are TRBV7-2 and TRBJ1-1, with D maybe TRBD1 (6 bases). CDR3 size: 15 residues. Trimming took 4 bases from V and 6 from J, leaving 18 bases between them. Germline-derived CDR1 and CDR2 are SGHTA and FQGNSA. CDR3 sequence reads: CASSSPDQGRAEAFF. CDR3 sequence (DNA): TGTGCCAGCAGCTCGCCCGACCAGGGGCGGGCTGAAGCTTTCTTT.

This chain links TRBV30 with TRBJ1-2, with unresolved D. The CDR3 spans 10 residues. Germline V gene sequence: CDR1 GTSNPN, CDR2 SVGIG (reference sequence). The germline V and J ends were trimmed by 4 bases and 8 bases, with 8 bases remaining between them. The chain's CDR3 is CAWKAGGYTF. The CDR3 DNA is TGTGCCTGGAAGGCGGGGGGCTACACCTTC. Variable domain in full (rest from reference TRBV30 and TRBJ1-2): SQTIHQWPATLVQPVGSPLSLECTVEGTSNPNLYWYRQAAGRGLQLLFYSVGIGQISSEVPQNLSASRPQDRQFILSSKKLLLSDSGFYLCAWKAGGYTFGSGTRLTVV.

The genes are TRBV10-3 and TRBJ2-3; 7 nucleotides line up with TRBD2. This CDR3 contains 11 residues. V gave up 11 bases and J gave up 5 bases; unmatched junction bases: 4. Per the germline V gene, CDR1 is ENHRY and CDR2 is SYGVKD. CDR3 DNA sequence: TGTGCCGGGGGGGGAGGAGATACGCAGTATTTT. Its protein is CAGGGGDTQYF.

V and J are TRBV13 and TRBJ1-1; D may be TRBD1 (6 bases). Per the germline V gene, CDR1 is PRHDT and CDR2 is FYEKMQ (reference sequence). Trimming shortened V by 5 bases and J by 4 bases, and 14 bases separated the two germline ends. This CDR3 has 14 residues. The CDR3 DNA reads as TGTGCCAGCAGCGTCAGGGGCAGGGTCACTGAAGCTTTCTTT. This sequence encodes CASSVRGRVTEAFF. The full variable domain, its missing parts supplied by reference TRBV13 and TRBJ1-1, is AAGVIQSPRHLIKEKRETATLKCYPIPRHDTVYWYQQGPGQDPQFLISFYEKMQSDKGSIPDRFSAQQFSDYHSELNMSSLELGDSALYFCASSVRGRVTEAFFGQGTRLTVV.

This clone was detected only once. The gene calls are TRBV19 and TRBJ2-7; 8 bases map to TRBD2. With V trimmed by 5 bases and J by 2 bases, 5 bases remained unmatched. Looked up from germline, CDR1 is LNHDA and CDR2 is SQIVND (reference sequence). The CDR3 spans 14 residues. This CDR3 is CASSYGLAPYEQYF. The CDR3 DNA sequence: TGTGCCAGTAGTTATGGACTAGCCCCCTACGAGCAGTACTTC.

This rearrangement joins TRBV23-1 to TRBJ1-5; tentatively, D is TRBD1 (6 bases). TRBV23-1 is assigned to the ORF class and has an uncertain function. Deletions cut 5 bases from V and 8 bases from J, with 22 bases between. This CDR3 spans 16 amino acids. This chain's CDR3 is CASSTEMDGGPEPQHF. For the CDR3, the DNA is TGCGCCAGCAGTACAGAGATGGACGGGGGGCCGGAGCCCCAGCATTTT.

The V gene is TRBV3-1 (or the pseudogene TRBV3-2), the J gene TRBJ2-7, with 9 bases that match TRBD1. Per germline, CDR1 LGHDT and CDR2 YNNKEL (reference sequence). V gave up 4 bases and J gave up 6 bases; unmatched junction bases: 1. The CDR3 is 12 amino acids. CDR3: CASSPGQGEQYF. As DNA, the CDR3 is TGTGCCAGCAGCCCGGGACAGGGCGAGCAGTACTTC.

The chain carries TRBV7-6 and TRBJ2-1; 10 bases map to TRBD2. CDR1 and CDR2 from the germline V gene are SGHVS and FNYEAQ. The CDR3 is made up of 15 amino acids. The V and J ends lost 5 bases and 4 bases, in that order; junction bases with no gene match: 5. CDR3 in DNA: TGTGCCAGCAGCCTTAGCGGGGGGTTATACAATGAGCAGTTCTTC. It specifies CASSLSGGLYNEQFF.

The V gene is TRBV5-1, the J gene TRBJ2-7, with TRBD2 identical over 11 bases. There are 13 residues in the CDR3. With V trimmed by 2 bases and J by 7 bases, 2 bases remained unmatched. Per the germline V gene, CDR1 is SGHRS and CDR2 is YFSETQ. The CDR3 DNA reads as TGCGCCAGCAGCTTAAGACTAGCGGGGGAGCAGTACTTC. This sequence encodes CASSLRLAGEQYF.